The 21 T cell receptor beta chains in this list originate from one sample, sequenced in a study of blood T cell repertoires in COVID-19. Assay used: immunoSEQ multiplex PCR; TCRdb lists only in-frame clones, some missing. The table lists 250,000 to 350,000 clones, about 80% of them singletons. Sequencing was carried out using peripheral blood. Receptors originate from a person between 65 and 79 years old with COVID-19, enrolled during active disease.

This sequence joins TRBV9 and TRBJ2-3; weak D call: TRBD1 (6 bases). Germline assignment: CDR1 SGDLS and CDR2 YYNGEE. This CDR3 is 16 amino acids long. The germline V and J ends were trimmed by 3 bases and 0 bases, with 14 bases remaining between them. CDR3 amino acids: CASSEQGRYSTDTQYF. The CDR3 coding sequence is TGTGCCAGCAGCGAGCAGGGGCGGTATAGCACAGATACGCAGTATTTT.

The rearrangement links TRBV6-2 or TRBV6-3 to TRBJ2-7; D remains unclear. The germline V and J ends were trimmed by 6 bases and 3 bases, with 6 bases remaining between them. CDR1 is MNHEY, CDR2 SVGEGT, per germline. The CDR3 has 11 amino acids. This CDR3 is CASSRDYEQYF. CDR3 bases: TGTGCCAGCAGCCGCGACTACGAGCAGTACTTC.

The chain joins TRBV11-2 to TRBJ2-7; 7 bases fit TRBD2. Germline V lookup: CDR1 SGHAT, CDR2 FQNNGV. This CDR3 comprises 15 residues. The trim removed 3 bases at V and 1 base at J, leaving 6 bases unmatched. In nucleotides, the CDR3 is TGTGCCAGCAGCTTTTCGGGGGAGGGATCCTACGAGCAGTACTTC. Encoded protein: CASSFSGEGSYEQYF.

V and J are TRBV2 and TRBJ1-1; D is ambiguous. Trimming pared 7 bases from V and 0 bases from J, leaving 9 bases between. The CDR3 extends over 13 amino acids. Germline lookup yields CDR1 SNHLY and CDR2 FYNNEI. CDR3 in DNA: TGTGCCAGCATACAAGATTTGAACACTGAAGCTTTCTTT. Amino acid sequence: CASIQDLNTEAFF.

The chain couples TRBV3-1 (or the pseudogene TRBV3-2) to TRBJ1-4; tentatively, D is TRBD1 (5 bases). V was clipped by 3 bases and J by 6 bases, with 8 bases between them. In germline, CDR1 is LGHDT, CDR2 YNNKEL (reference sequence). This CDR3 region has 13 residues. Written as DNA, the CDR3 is TGTGCCAGCAGCCACCAGGGCGATGAAAAACTGTTTTTT. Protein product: CASSHQGDEKLFF.

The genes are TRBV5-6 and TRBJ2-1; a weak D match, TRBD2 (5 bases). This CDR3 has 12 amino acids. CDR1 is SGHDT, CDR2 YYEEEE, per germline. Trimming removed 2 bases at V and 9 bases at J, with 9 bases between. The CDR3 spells CASSLTGTEQFF. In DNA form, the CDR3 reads TGTGCCAGCAGCTTAACGGGAACTGAGCAGTTCTTC.

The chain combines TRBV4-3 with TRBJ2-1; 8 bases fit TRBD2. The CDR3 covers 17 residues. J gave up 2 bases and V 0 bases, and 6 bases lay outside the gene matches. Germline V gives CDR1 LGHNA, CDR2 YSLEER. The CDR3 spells CASSQDSVAGTYNEQFF. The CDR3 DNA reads TGCGCCAGCAGCCAAGATTCGGTAGCGGGGACCTACAATGAGCAGTTCTTC.

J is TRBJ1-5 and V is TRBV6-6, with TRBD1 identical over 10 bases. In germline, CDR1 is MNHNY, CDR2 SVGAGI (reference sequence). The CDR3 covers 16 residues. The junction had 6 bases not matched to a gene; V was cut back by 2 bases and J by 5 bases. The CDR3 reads CASSYGRDRGDQPQHF. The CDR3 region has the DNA TGTGCCAGCAGTTACGGCCGGGACAGGGGAGATCAGCCCCAGCATTTT.

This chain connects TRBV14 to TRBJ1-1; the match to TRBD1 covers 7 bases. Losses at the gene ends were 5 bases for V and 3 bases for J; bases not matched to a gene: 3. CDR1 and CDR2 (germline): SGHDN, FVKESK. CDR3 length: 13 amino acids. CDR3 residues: CASSTTGDTEAFF. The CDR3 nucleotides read TGTGCCAGCAGCACTACAGGGGACACTGAAGCTTTCTTT.

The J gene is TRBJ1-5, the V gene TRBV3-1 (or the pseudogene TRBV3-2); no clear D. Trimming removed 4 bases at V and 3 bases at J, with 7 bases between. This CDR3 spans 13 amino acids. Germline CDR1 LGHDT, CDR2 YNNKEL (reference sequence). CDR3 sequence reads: CASSRQSNQPQHF. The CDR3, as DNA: TGTGCCAGCAGCCGCCAGTCCAATCAGCCCCAGCATTTT.

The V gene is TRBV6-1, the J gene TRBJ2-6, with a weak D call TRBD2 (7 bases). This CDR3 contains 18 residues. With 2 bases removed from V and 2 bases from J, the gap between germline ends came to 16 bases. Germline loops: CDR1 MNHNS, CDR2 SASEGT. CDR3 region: CASSEWGRGTTGANVLTF. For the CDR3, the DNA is TGTGCCAGCAGTGAATGGGGGCGGGGGACTACTGGGGCCAACGTCCTGACTTTC.

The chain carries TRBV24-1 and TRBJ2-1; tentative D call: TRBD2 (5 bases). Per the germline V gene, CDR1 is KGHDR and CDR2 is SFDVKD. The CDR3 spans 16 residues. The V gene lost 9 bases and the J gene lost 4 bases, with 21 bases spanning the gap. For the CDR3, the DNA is TGTGCCACCTCGGCAGTGACCGGGGTAGGTTACAATGAGCAGTTCTTC. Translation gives CATSAVTGVGYNEQFF.

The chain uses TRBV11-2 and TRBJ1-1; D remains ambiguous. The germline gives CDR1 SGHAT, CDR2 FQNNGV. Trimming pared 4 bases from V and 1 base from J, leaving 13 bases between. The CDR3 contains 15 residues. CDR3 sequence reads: CASSSGGIGNTEAFF. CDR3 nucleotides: TGTGCCAGCAGCTCTGGCGGGATAGGGAACACTGAAGCTTTCTTT.

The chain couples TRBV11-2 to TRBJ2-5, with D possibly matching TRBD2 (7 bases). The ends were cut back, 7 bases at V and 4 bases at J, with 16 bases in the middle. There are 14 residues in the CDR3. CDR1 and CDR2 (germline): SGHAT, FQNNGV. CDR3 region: CASTKGGVGETQYF. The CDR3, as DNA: TGTGCCAGCACCAAAGGGGGGGTGGGAGAGACCCAGTACTTC.

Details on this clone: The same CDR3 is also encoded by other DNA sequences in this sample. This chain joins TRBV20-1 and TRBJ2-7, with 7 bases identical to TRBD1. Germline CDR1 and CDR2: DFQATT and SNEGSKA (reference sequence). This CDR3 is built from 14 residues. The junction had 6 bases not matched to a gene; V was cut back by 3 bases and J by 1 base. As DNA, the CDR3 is TGCAGTGCTAGTCGACCAGGGGGATCCTACGAGCAGTACTTC. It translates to CSASRPGGSYEQYF.

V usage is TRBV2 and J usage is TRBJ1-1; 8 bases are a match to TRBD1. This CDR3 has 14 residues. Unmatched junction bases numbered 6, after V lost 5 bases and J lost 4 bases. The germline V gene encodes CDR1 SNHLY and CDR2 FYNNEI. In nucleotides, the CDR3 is TGTGCCAGCAGTCAGGACAGGGTCGGCACTGAAGCTTTCTTT. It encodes CASSQDRVGTEAFF.

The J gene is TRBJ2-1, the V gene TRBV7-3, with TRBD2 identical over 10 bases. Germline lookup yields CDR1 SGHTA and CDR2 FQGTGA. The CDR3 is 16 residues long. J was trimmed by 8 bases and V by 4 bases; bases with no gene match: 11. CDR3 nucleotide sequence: TGTGCCAGCAGCTCCACCGGAGCGGGAGGGCCTTATGAGCAGTTCTTC. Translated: CASSSTGAGGPYEQFF.

The CDR3 is CASRNPNTGLYGYTF. The CDR3 nucleotides are TGTGCCAGCAGAAATCCAAATACAGGTCTCTATGGCTACACCTTC. The chain joins TRBV28 to TRBJ1-2, with D perhaps TRBD1 (5 bases). This CDR3 contains 15 residues. The germline V and J ends were trimmed by 6 bases and 4 bases, with 18 bases remaining between them. Germline lookup yields CDR1 MDHEN and CDR2 SYDVKM.

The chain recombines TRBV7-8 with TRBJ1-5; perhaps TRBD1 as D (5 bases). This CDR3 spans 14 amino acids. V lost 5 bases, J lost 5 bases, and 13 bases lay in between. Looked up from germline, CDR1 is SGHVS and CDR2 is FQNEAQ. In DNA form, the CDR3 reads TGTGCCAGCAGCGGGGGGACGGGAGATCAGCCCCAGCATTTT. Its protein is CASSGGTGDQPQHF. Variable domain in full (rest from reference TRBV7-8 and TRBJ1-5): GAGVSQSPRYKVAKRGQDVALRCDPISGHVSLFWYQQALGQGPEFLTYFQNEAQLDKSGLPSDRFFAERPEGSVSTLKIQRTQQEDSAVYLCASSGGTGDQPQHFGDGTRLSIL.

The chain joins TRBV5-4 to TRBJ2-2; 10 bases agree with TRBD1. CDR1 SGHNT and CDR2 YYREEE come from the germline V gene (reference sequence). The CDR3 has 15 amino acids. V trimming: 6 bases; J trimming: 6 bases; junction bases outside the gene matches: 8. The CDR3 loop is CASNPTGGAPGELFF. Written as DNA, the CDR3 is TGTGCCAGCAACCCGACAGGGGGCGCGCCCGGGGAGCTGTTTTTT.

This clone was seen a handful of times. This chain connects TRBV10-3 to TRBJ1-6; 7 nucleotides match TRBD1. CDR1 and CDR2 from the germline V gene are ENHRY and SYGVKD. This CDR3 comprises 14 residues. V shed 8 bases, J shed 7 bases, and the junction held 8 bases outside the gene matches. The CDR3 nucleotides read TGTGCCATCGCCCGGGGGACAGAGAATTCACCCCTCCACTTT. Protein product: CAIARGTENSPLHF.